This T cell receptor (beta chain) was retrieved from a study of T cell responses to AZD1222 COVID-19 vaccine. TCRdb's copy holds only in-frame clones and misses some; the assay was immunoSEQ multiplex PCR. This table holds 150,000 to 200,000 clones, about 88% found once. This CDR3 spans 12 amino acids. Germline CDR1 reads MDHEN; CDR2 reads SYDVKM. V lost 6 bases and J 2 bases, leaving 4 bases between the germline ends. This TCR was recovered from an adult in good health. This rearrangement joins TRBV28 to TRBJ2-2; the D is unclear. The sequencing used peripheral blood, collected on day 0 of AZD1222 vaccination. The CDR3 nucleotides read TGTGCCAGCAGGGGCAACACCGGGGAGCTGTTTTTT. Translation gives CASRGNTGELFF. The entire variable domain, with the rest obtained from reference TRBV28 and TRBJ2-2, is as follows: DVKVTQSSRYLVKRTGEKVFLECVQDMDHENMFWYRQDPGLGLRLIYFSYDVKMKEKGDIPEGYSVSREKKERFSLILESASTNQTSMYLCASRGNTGELFFGEGSRLTVL.